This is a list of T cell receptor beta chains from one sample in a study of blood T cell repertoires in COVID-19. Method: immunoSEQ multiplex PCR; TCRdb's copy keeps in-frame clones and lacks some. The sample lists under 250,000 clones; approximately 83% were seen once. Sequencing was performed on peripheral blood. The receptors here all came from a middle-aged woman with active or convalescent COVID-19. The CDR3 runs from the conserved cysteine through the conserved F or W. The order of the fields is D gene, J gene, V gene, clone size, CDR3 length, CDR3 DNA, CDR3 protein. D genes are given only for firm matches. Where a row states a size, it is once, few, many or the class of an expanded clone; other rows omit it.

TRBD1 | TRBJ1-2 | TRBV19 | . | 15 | TGTGCCAGTAGCCAATCCGGGACAGGGGACTATGGCTACACCTTC | CASSQSGTGDYGYTF
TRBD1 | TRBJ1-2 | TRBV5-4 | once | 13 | TGTGCCAGCAGCCTGGACAGGGGGGGTGGCTACACCTTC | CASSLDRGGGYTF
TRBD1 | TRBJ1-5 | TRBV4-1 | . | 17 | TGCGCCAGCAGCCAAAAAAGACAGGGAAGGGACAATCAGCCCCAGCATTTT | CASSQKRQGRDNQPQHF
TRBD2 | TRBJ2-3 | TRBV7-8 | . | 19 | TGTGCCAGCAGCTTAGGGTCGGGACTAGCGGGGAGGAGCACAGATACGCAGTATTTT | CASSLGSGLAGRSTDTQYF
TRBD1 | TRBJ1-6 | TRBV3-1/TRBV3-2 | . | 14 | TGTGCCAGCAGCCCGGGACAGGGTCGTCCACCCCTCCACTTT | CASSPGQGRPPLHF
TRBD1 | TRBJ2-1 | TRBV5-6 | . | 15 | TGTGCCAGCAGCCTACACAGGGGGTTTAGCAATGAGCAGTTCTTC | CASSLHRGFSNEQFF
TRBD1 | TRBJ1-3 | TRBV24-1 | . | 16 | TGTGCCACCAGGAGGGGACAGGGGTACTCTGGAAACACCATATATTTT | CATRRGQGYSGNTIYF
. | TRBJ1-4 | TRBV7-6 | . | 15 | TGTGCCAGCAGCCCTGACCTTGGGAGAGGCCAGAGGCTGTTTTTT | CASSPDLGRGQRLFF
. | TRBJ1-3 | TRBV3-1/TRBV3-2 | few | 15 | TGTGCCAGCAGCCAAGTCCGGAGCTCTGGAAACACCATATATTTT | CASSQVRSSGNTIYF
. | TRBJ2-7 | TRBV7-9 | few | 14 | TGTGCCAGCAGCTTAGCTGGAGGGGCCTACGAGCAGTACTTC | CASSLAGGAYEQYF
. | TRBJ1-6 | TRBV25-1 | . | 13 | TGTGCCAGCAGTCTGGGCGCCGGATCACCCCTCCACTTT | CASSLGAGSPLHF
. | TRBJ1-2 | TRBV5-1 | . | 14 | TGCGCCAGCAGCGGGCAGGGTCACAACTATGGCTACACCTTC | CASSGQGHNYGYTF
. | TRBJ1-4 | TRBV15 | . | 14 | TGTGCCACCAGCGAAACAGGGACTAATGAAAAACTGTTTTTT | CATSETGTNEKLFF
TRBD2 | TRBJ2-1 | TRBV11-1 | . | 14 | TGTGCCAGCAGTCCCGGACTAGCGGACAATGAGCAGTTCTTC | CASSPGLADNEQFF
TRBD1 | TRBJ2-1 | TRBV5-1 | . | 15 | TGCGCCAGCAGCATAACGGACAGGGTGTACAATGAGCAGTTCTTC | CASSITDRVYNEQFF
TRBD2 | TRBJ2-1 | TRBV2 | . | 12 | TGTGCCAGCAGGGGGGGGTACAATGAGCAGTTCTTC | CASRGGYNEQFF
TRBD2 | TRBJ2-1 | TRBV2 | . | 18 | TGTGCCAGCAGTGCCTCCCTCGGACTAGTTCCAACCTACAATGAGCAGTTCTTC | CASSASLGLVPTYNEQFF
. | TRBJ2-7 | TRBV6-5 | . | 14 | TGTGCCAGCAGGGGACTTCCTTATATTTACGAGCAGTACTTC | CASRGLPYIYEQYF
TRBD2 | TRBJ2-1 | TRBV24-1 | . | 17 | TGTGCCACCAGTGGAAAACTAGCGGGAGAACAATACAATGAGCAGTTCTTC | CATSGKLAGEQYNEQFF
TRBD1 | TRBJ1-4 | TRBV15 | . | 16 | TGTGCCACCAGCAGAGGGCAGGGGGACGGTAATGAAAAACTGTTTTTT | CATSRGQGDGNEKLFF
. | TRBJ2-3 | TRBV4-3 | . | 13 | TGCGCCAGCAGCCAAGTAGCTACAGATACGCAGTATTTT | CASSQVATDTQYF
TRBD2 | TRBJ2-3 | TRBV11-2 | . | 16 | TGTGCCAGCAGACCCGGACTAGCGGGAGTCAAGGATACGCAGTATTTT | CASRPGLAGVKDTQYF
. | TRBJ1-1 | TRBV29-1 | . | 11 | TGCAGCGTTGATTTAGGCGGGGGGGCTTTCTTT | CSVDLGGGAFF
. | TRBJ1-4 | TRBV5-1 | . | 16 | TGCGCCAGCAGCTGGATAGACAGTTCAACTAATGAAAAACTGTTTTTT | CASSWIDSSTNEKLFF
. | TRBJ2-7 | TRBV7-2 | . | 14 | TGTGCCAGCAGCTTGGGACACGTATCCTACGAGCAGTACTTC | CASSLGHVSYEQYF
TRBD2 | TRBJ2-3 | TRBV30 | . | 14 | TGTGCCTGGAGGGCTAGCGGGAGAACAGATACGCAGTATTTT | CAWRASGRTDTQYF
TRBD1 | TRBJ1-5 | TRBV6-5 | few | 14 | TGTGCCAGCCGGGTCGAGGGGGCTAGGCAGCCCCAGCATTTT | CASRVEGARQPQHF
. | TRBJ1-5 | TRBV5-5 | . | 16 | TGTGCCAGCAGCTCTAGGTCCTTAACGCGGGATCAGCCCCAGCATTTT | CASSSRSLTRDQPQHF
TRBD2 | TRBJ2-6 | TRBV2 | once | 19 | TGTGCCAGTTCCGGACTAGCGGGAGGGCAGGGCTCTGGGGCCAACGTCCTGACTTTC | CASSGLAGGQGSGANVLTF
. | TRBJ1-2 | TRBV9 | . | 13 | TGTGCCAGCAGCGTAGATGAACAGGGTGGCTACACCTTC | CASSVDEQGGYTF
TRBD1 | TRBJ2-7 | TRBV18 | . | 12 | TGTGCCAGCTCAGGACAGGACTACGAGCAGTACTTC | CASSGQDYEQYF
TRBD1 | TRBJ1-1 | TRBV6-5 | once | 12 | TGTGCCAGCAGCCCGGGACAGGGAAGGGCTTTCTTT | CASSPGQGRAFF
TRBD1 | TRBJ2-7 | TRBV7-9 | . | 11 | TGTGCCACCGACAGGGCGGACGAGCAGTACTTC | CATDRADEQYF
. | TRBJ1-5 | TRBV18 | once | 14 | TGTGCCAGCTCACCATATACAGAAAATCAGCCCCAGCATTTT | CASSPYTENQPQHF
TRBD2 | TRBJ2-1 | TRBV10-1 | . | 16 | TGCGCCAGCTCACCTCCCCTAGCGGGAGGGCTCAATGAGCAGTTCTTC | CASSPPLAGGLNEQFF
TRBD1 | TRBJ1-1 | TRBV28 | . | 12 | TGTGCCAGCAGGGTCAGGGGGCTTGAAGCTTTCTTT | CASRVRGLEAFF
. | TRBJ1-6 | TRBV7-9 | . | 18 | TGTGCCAGCAGCTCAGACGAACAGGGATTTGGGGTATATTCACCCCTCCACTTT | CASSSDEQGFGVYSPLHF